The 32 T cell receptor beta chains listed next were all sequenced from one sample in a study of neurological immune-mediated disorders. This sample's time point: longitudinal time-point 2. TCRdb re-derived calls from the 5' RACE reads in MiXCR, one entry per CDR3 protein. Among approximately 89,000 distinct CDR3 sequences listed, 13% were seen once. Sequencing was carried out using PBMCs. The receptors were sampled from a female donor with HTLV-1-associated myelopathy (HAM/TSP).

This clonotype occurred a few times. For the CDR3, the DNA is TGCAGCGTTGATGGACAGGGGACAGATACGCAGTATTTT. As protein: CSVDGQGTDTQYF. This chain connects TRBV29-1 to TRBJ2-3, with 9 bases fitting TRBD1. Per germline, CDR1 SQVTM and CDR2 ANQGSEA. The CDR3 loop spans 13 amino acids. The junction had 1 base not matched to a gene; V was cut back by 3 bases and J by 3 bases.

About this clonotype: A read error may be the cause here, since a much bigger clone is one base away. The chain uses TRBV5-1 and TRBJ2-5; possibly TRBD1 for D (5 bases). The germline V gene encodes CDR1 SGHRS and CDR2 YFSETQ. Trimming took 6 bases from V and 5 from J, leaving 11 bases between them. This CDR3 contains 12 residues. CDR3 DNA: TGCGCCAGCATCACGCAGGGTGAGACCCAGTACTTC. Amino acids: CASITQGETQYF.

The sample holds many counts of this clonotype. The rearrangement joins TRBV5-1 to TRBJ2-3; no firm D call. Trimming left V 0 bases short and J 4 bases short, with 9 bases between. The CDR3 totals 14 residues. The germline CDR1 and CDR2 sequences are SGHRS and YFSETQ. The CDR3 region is CASSLEGGADTQYF. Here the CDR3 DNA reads TGCGCCAGCAGCTTGGAAGGTGGGGCAGATACGCAGTATTTT.

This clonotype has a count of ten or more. CDR3 DNA sequence: TGCGCCAGCAGCTTCCCAGGAGAAGGCGAGCAGTACTTC. Translating gives CASSFPGEGEQYF. The chain carries TRBV5-1 and TRBJ2-7; D call uncertain. The V end lost 2 bases, the J end lost 6 bases, and 12 bases lay between the germline ends. Germline lookup yields CDR1 SGHRS and CDR2 YFSETQ. There are 13 residues in the CDR3.

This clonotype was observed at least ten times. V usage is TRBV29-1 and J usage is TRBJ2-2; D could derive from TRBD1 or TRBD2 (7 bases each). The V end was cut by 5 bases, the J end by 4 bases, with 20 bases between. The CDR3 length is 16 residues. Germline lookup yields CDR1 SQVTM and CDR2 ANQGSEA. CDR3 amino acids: CSVQGIQGGFTGELFF. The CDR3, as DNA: TGCAGCGTTCAAGGAATTCAGGGGGGGTTCACCGGGGAGCTGTTTTTT.

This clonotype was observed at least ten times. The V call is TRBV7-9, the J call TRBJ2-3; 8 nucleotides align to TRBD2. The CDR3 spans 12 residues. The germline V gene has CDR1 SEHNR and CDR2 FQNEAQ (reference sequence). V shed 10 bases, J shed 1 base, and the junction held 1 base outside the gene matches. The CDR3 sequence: CANGGGTDTQYF. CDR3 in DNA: TGTGCCAACGGGGGGGGCACAGATACGCAGTATTTT.

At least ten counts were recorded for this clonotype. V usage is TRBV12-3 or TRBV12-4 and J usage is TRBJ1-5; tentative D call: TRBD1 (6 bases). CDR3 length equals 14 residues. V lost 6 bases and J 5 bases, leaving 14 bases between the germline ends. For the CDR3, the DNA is TGTGCCAGCAGCCTCGACAGGTCCGATCAGCCCCAGCATTTT. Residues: CASSLDRSDQPQHF.

The CDR3 here is CASRTEALAGDTQYF. CDR3 coding DNA: TGTGCCAGCAGAACAGAGGCGCTAGCGGGGGATACGCAGTATTTT. The chain has TRBV2 and TRBJ2-3; TRBD2 agrees at 9 bases. The CDR3 sequence is 15 residues long. Germline CDR1 and CDR2: SNHLY and FYNNEI. J lost 6 bases, V lost 6 bases, and 10 bases had no gene match. The whole variable domain, remainder taken from reference TRBV2 and TRBJ2-3, is EPEVTQTPSHQVTQMGQEVILRCVPISNHLYFYWYRQILGQKVEFLVSFYNNEISEKSEIFDDQFSVERPDGSNFTLKIRSTKLEDSAMYFCASRTEALAGDTQYFGPGTRLTVL.

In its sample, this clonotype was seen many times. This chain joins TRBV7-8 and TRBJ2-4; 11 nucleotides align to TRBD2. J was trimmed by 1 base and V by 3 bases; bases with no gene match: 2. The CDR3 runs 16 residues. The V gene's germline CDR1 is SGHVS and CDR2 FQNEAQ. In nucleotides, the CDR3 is TGTGCCAGCAGCTTGGCTAGCGGGGGGGCCAAAAACATTCAGTACTTC. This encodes CASSLASGGAKNIQYF.

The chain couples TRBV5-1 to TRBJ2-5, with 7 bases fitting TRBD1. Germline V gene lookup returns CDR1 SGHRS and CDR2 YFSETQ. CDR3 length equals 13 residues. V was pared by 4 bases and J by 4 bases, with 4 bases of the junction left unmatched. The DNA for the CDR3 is TGCGCCAGCAGCGTGACAGGGCCAGAGACCCAGTACTTC. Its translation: CASSVTGPETQYF.

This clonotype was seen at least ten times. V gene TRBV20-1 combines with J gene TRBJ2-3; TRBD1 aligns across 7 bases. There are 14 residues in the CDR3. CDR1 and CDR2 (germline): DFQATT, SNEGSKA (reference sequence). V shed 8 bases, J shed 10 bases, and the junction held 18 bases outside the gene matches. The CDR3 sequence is CSPLKRGPQGAQYF. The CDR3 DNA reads TGCAGTCCTCTTAAGAGGGGGCCCCAAGGGGCGCAGTATTTT.

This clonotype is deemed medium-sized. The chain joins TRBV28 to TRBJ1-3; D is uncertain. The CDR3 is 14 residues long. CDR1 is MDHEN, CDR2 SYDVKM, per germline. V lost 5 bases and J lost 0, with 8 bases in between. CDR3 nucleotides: TGTGCCAGCAGTACCGAGATCTCTGGAAACACCATATATTTT. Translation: CASSTEISGNTIYF.

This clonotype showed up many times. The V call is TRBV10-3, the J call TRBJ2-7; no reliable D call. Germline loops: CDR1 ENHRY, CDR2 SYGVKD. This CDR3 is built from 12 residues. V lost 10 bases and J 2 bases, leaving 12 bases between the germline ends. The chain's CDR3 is CASKSTPYEQYF. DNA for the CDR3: TGTGCCAGCAAATCCACTCCCTACGAGCAGTACTTC.

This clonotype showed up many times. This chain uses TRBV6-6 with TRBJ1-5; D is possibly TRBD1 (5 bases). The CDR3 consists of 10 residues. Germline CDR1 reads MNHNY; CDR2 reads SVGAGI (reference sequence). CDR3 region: CARGGEPQHF. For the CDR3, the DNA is TGTGCGCGGGGCGGGGAGCCCCAGCATTTT.

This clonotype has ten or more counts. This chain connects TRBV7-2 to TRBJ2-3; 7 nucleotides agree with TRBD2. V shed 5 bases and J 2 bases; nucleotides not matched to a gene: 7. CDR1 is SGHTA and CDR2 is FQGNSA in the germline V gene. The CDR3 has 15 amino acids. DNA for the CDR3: TGTGCCAGCAGCGATACTAGCGCGATCACAGATACGCAGTATTTT. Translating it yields CASSDTSAITDTQYF.

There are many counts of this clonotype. CDR3 DNA: TGCGCCAGCAGCTCGGGCGCCGGCAATGAGCAGTTCTTC. It codes for CASSSGAGNEQFF. V gene TRBV5-1 combines with J gene TRBJ2-1; D ambiguous. V lost 3 bases, J lost 6 bases, and 10 bases lay in between. This CDR3 region has 13 residues. The germline V gene has CDR1 SGHRS and CDR2 YFSETQ.

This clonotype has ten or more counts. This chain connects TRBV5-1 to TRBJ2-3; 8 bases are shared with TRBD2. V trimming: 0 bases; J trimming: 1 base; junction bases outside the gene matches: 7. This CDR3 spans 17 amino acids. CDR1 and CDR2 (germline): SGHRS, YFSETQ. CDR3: CASSLDFPAGGTDTQYF. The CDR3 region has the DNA TGCGCCAGCAGCTTGGACTTCCCAGCGGGGGGCACAGATACGCAGTATTTT. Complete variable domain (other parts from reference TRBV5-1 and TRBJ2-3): KAGVTQTPRYLIKTRGQQVTLSCSPISGHRSVSWYQQTPGQGLQFLFEYFSETQRNKGNFPGRFSGRQFSNSRSEMNVSTLELGDSALYLCASSLDFPAGGTDTQYFGPGTRLTVL.

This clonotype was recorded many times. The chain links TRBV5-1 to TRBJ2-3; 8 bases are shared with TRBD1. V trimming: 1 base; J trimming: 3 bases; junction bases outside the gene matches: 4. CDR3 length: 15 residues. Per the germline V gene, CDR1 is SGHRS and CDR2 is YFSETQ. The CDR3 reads CASSLLGQDTDTQYF. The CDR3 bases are TGCGCCAGCAGCTTGCTGGGACAGGATACAGATACGCAGTATTTT.

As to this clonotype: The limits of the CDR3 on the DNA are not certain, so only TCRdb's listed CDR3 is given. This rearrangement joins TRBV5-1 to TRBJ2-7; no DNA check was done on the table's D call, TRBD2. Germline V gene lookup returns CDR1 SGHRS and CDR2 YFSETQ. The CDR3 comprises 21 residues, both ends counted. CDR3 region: CASSFYICSAREPGLAYEQYF.

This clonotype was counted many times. The CDR3 nucleotides are TGCGCCAGCAGCCAACCGGGACAGGGCTCCTACAATGAGCAGTTCTTC. Translated: CASSQPGQGSYNEQFF. This chain links TRBV4-1 with TRBJ2-1; TRBD1 matches at 9 bases. Unmatched junction bases numbered 2, after V lost 2 bases and J lost 0 bases. Germline V gives CDR1 MGHRA, CDR2 YSYEKL. CDR3 length equals 16 residues.

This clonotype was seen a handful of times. CDR3 nucleotides: TGCGCCAGCAGCTTGGGCCCTGATAATGAGCAGTTCTTC. Residues: CASSLGPDNEQFF. V usage is TRBV5-1 and J usage is TRBJ2-1; D is uncertain. Trimming left V 0 bases short and J 7 bases short, with 8 bases between. The germline CDR1 and CDR2 sequences are SGHRS and YFSETQ. The CDR3 sequence is 13 residues long.

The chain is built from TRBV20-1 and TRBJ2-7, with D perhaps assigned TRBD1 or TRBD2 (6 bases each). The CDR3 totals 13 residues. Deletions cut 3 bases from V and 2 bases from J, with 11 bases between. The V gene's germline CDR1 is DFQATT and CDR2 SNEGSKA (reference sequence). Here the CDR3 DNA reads TGCAGTGCTAGCGGGGGCTTTACCTACGAGCAGTACTTC. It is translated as CSASGGFTYEQYF.

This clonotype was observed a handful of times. The CDR3 region has the DNA TGCAGTGCTAGTGTCTTACAAAAGATCTACAATGAGCAGTTCTTC. This gives the protein CSASVLQKIYNEQFF. The chain couples TRBV20-1 to TRBJ2-1; no clear D gene. Germline CDR1 reads DFQATT; CDR2 reads SNEGSKA (reference sequence). Trimming cost V 3 bases and J 3 bases, with 15 bases left between them. The CDR3 loop spans 15 amino acids.

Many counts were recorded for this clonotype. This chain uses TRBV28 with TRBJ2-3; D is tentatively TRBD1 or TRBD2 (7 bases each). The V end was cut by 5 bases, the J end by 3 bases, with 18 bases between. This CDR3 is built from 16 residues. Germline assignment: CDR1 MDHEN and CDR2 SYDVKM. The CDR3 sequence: CASSPSGRGGTDTQYF. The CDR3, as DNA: TGTGCCAGCAGTCCTTCCGGCAGGGGGGGTACAGATACGCAGTATTTT.

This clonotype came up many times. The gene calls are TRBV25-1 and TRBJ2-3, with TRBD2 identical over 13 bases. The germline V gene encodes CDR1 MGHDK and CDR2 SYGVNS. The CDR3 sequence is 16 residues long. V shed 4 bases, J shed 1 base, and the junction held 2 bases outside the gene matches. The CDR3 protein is CASSAGTSGGTDTQYF. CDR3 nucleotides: TGTGCCAGCAGTGCCGGGACTAGCGGGGGCACAGATACGCAGTATTTT. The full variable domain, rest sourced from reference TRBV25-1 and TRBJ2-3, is EADIYQTPRYLVIGTGKKITLECSQTMGHDKMYWYQQDPGMELHLIHYSYGVNSTEKGDLSSESTVSRIRTEHFPLTLESARPSHTSQYLCASSAGTSGGTDTQYFGPGTRLTVL.

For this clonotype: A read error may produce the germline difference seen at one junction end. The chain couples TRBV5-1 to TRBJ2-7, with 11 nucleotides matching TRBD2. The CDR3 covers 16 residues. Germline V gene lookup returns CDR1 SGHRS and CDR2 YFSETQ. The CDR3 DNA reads TGCGCTAGCAGCGGCCCCTCGGGACTAGCGGCCCCAGATCAGTACTTC. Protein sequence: CASSGPSGLAAPDQYF.

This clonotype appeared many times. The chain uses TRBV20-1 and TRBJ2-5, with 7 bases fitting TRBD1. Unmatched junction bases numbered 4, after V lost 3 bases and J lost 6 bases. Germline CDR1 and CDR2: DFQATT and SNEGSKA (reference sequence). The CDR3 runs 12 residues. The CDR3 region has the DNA TGCAGTGCTAGGTGGGACAGAAAGACCCAGTACTTC. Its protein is CSARWDRKTQYF.

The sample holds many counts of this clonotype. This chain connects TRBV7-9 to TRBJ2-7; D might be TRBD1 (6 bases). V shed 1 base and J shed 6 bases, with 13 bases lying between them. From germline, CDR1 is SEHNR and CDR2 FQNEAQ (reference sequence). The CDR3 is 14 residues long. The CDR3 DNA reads TGTGCCAGCAGCTTAGAGGGGGTGGTTTCCGAGCAGTACTTC. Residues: CASSLEGVVSEQYF.

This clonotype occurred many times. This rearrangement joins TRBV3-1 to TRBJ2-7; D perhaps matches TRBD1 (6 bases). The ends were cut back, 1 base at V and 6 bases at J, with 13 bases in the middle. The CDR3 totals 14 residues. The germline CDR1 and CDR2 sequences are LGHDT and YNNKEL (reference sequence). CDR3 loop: CASSQGRRGSEQYF. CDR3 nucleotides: TGTGCCAGCAGCCAAGGAAGAAGGGGGAGCGAGCAGTACTTC.

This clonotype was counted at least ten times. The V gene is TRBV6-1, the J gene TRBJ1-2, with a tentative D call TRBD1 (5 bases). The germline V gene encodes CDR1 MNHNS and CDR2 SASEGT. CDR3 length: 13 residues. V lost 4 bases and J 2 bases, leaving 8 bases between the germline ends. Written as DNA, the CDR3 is TGTGCCAGCAGTGTCGACAGAAACTATGGCTACACCTTC. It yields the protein CASSVDRNYGYTF.

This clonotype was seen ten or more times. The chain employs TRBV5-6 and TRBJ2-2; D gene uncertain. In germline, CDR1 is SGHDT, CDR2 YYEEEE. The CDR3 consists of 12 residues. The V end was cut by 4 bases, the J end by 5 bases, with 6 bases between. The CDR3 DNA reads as TGTGCCAGCAGCGACGGTACCGGGGAGCTGTTTTTT. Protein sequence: CASSDGTGELFF.

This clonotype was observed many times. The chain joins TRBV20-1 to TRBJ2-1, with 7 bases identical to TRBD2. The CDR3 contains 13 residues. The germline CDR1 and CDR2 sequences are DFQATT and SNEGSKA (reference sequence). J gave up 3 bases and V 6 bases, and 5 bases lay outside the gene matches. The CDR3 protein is CSATRGVYNEQFF. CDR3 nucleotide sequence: TGCAGTGCCACCCGGGGGGTCTACAATGAGCAGTTCTTC.